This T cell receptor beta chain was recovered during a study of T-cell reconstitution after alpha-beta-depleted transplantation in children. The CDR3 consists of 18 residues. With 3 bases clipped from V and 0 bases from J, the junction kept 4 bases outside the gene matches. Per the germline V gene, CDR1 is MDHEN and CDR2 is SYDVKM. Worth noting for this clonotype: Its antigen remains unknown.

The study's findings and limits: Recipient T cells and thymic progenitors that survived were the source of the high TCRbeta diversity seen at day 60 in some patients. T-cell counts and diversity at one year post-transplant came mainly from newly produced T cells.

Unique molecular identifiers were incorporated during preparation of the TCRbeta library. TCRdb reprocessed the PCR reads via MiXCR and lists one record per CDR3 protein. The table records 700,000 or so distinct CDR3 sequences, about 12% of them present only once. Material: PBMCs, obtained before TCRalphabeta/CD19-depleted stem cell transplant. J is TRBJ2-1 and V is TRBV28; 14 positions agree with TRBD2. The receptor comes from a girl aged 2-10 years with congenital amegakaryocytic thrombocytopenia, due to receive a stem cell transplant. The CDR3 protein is CASSLWTSGRSSYNEQFF. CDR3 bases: TGTGCCAGCAGTTTGTGGACTAGCGGGAGGAGCTCCTACAATGAGCAGTTCTTC. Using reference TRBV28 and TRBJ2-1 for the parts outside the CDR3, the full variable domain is DVKVTQSSRYLVKRTGEKVFLECVQDMDHENMFWYRQDPGLGLRLIYFSYDVKMKEKGDIPEGYSVSREKKERFSLILESASTNQTSMYLCASSLWTSGRSSYNEQFFGPGTRLTVL.